This T cell receptor beta chain stems from a study of blood T cell repertoires in COVID-19. As for the study in general: In each case, the material was cDNA or gDNA derived from T cells, B-cell-depleted T cells, or PBMCs.

Looked up from germline, CDR1 is MNHEY and CDR2 is SVGEGT. Trimming removed 4 bases from V and 1 base from J, with 20 bases in between. The length of the CDR3 is 18 residues. Methods used by the authors: The authors estimated nucleated cell counts from reference gene primer amplification. Sequenced by immunoSEQ multiplex PCR; TCRdb stores in-frame clones only, minus some. The V and J calls and clone size are taken from that table; D and trimming were inferred from the DNA. In the table there are approximately 170,000 clones, 86% of which are singletons. The sequence came from a woman in her sixties with COVID-19, enrolled during active disease. Sequencing was carried out using peripheral blood. V is TRBV6-2 or TRBV6-3 and J is TRBJ1-5; D is perhaps TRBD1 (6 bases). The CDR3 region has the DNA TGTGCCAGCAGTTTAATGGGTCCTGGGGGGGCGAGCAATCAGCCCCAGCATTTT. This translates into CASSLMGPGGASNQPQHF.